This T cell receptor beta chain was captured in a study of cytomegalovirus exposure and HLA in healthy donors. The PCR contained 60 Vbeta and 13 Jbeta primers. In the original processing: A later analysis counted roughly 74 million unique TCR beta chains, some 12 million shared. Clones were read by immunoSEQ multiplex PCR, and TCRdb kept only the in-frame ones, dropping some. V and J calls and clone size are given by that table; D and trimming were obtained from the DNA. The repertoire holds around 180,000 clones, with about 88% as singletons. In germline, CDR1 is MNHEY, CDR2 SVGAGI. Trimming removed 5 bases from V and 0 bases from J, with 11 bases in between. The CDR3 covers 15 residues. As to this clone: The target antigen is unknown.

The study's findings and limits: Sequencing likely caused a cluster of highly shared sequence variants.

Sequencing was carried out using PBMCs. This receptor was taken from a woman aged 18-29 years in good health and CMV-seronegative. V is TRBV6-5 and J is TRBJ2-1, with D possibly matching TRBD2 (6 bases). CDR3 nucleotides: TGTGCCAGCAGTGTGGCGGGAAGCTCCTACAATGAGCAGTTCTTC. It translates to CASSVAGSSYNEQFF.